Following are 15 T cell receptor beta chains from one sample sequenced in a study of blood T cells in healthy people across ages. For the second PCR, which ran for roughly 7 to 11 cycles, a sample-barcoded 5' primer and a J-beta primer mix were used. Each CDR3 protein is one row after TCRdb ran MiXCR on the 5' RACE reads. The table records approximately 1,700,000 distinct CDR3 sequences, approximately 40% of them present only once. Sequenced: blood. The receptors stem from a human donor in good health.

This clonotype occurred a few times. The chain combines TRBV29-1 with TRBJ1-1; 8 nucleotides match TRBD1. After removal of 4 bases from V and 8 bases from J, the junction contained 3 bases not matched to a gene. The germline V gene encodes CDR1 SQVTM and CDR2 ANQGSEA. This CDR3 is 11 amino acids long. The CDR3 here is CSVGGDREAFF. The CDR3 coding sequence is TGCAGCGTTGGAGGGGACAGGGAAGCTTTCTTT.

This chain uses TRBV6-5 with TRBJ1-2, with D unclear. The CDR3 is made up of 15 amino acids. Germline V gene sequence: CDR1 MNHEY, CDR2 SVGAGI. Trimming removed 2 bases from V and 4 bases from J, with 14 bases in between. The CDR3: CASSYVGVTPYGYTF. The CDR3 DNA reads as TGTGCCAGCAGTTACGTTGGGGTCACGCCCTATGGCTACACCTTC.

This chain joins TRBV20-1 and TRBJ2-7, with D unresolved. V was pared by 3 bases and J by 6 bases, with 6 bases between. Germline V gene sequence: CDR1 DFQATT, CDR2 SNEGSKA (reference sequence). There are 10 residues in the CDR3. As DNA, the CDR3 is TGCAGTGCTAGTGTTATCGAGCAGTACTTC. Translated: CSASVIEQYF.

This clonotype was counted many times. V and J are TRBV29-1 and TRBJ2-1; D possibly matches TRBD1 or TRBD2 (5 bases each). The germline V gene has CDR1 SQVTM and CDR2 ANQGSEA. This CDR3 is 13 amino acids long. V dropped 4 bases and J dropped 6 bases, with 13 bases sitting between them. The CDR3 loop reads CSVGRSGGNEQFF. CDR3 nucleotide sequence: TGCAGCGTTGGGCGCTCTGGGGGCAATGAGCAGTTCTTC.

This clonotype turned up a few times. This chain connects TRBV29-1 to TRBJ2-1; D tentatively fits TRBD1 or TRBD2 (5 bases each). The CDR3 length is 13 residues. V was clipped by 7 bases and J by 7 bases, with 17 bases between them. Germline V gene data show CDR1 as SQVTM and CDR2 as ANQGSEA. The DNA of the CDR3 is TGCAGCGGCACGGGGCTCCTCTTTAATGAGCAGTTCTTC. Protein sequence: CSGTGLLFNEQFF.

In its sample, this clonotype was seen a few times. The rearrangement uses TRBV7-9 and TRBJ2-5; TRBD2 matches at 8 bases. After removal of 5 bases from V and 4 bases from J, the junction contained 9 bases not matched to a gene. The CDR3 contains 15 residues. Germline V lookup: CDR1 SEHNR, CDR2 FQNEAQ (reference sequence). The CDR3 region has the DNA TGTGCCAGCAGCGGCCGGGGGGGACCAGGAGAGACCCAGTACTTC. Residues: CASSGRGGPGETQYF.

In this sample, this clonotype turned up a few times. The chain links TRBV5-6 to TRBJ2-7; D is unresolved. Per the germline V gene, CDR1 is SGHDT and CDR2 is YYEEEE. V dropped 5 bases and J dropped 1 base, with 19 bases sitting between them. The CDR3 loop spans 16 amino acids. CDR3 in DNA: TGTGCCAGCAGTTTTGACCCGCGACTGGGTTCCTACGAGCAGTACTTC. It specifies CASSFDPRLGSYEQYF.

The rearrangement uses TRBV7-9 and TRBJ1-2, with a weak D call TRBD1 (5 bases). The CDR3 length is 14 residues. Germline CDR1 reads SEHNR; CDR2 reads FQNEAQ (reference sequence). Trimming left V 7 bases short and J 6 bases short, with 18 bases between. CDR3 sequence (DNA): TGTGCCAGCATTGGGTCGGGGCTTAAGAATGGCTACACCTTC. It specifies CASIGSGLKNGYTF.

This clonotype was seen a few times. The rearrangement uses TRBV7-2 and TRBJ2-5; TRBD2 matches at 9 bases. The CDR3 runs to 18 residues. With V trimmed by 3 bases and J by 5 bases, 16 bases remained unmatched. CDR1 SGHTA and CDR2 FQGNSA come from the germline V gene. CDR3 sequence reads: CASSFSSMVAGVLETQYF. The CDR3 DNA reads TGTGCCAGCAGCTTTAGCAGTATGGTAGCGGGGGTTCTTGAGACCCAGTACTTC. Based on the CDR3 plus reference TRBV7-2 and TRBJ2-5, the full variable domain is GAGVSQSPSNKVTEKGKDVELRCDPISGHTALYWYRQSLGQGLEFLIYFQGNSAPDKSGLPSDRFSAERTGGSVSTLTIQRTQQEDSAVYLCASSFSSMVAGVLETQYFGPGTRLLVL.

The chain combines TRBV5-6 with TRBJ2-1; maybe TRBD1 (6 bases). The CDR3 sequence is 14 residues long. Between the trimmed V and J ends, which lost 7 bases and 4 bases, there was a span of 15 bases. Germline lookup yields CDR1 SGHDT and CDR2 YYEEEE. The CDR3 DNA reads TGTGCCAGCGCTCGAGGGACACTGTACAATGAGCAGTTCTTC. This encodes CASARGTLYNEQFF.

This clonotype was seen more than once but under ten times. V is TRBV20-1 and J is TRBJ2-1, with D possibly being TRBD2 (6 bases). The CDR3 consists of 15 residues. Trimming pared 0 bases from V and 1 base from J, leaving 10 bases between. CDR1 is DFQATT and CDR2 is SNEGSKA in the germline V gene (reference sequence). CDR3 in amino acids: CSARDRGLSYNEQFF. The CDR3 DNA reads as TGCAGTGCTAGAGATCGGGGGTTGTCCTACAATGAGCAGTTCTTC.

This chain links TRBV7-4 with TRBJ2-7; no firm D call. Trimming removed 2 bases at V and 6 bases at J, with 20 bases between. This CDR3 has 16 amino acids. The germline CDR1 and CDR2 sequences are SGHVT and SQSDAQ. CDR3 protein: CASSLPSLDPMGEQYF. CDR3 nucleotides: TGTGCCAGCAGCTTACCTTCACTGGATCCCATGGGCGAGCAGTACTTC.

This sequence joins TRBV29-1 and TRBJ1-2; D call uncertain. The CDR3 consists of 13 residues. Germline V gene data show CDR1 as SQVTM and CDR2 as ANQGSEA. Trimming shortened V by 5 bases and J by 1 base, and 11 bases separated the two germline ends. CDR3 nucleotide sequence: TGCAGCGTTCGGCAGCTCTATAACTATGGCTACACCTTC. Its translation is CSVRQLYNYGYTF. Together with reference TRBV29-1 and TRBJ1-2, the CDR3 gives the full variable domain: SAVISQKPSRDICQRGTSLTIQCQVDSQVTMMFWYRQQPGQSLTLIATANQGSEATYESGFVIDKFPISRPNLTFSTLTVSNMSPEDSSIYLCSVRQLYNYGYTFGSGTRLTVV.

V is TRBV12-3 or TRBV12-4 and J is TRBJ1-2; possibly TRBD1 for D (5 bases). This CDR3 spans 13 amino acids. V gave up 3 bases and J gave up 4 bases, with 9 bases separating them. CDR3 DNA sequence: TGTGCCAGCAGTTTCGTGGGGGTCTATGGCTACACCTTC. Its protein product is CASSFVGVYGYTF.

CDR3 nucleotides: TGTGCCAGCAGCGGTACGAAACCGGGACTAGCAGTTGGGCAGTTCTTC. Protein sequence: CASSGTKPGLAVGQFF. V gene TRBV2 combines with J gene TRBJ2-1; 9 bases are a match to TRBD2. The CDR3 length is 16 residues. V trimming: 6 bases; J trimming: 12 bases; junction bases outside the gene matches: 18. The V gene's germline CDR1 is SNHLY and CDR2 FYNNEI.